A selection of T cell receptor beta chains follows, all from one sample in a study of blood T cell repertoires in COVID-19. Here immunoSEQ multiplex PCR was the method, and the copy in TCRdb shows in-frame clones only, minus some. Here the sample spans 65,000 to 90,000 clones, around 90% being singletons. Sequencing used peripheral blood. These receptors were taken from a human donor in a cohort sampled during active COVID-19. Each CDR3 is given with its conserved first and last residue. A D gene is named only where the DNA matches it firmly.

CDR3	DNA	D	V	J
CASSFAPGETQYF	TGTGCCAGCAGCTTCGCCCCAGGGGAGACCCAGTACTTC	.	TRBV7-8	TRBJ2-5
CASSRQGASNEQYF	TGTGCCAGTAGTCGACAGGGGGCATCCAACGAGCAGTACTTC	TRBD1	TRBV19	TRBJ2-7
CASSDFNGLSYTDTQYF	TGTGCCAGCAGTGATTTCAATGGACTCTCCTACACAGATACGCAGTATTTT	.	TRBV2	TRBJ2-3
CASNDLREGPNQPQHF	TGTGCCAGCAATGACCTACGGGAGGGCCCCAATCAGCCCCAGCATTTT	.	TRBV6-8	TRBJ1-5
CASSVGVSSGQETQYF	TGTGCCAGCAGCGTCGGAGTAAGTAGCGGGCAAGAGACCCAGTACTTC	TRBD2	TRBV9	TRBJ2-5
CATSRDRRGDYNEQFF	TGTGCCACCAGCAGAGATCGGCGGGGTGACTACAATGAGCAGTTCTTC	.	TRBV15	TRBJ2-1
CAPMGGASEAFF	TGTGCCCCAATGGGGGGGGCAAGTGAAGCTTTCTTT	.	TRBV2	TRBJ1-1
CASSVVGGTEAFF	TGCGCCAGCAGTGTGGTAGGGGGCACTGAAGCTTTCTTT	.	TRBV10-1	TRBJ1-1
CATSDSPGDEQFF	TGTGCCACCAGTGATTCCCCAGGGGATGAGCAGTTCTTC	.	TRBV24-1	TRBJ2-1
CASSPPSTATNEKLFF	TGTGCCAGCTCACCTCCTTCCACAGCAACTAATGAAAAACTGTTTTTT	.	TRBV18	TRBJ1-4
CASTGTSGETQYF	TGTGCCAGTACGGGGACTAGCGGCGAGACCCAGTACTTC	TRBD2	TRBV19	TRBJ2-5
CASSQGTGFNSPLHF	TGTGCCAGCAGCCAAGGTACAGGGTTTAATTCACCCCTCCACTTT	.	TRBV3-1/TRBV3-2	TRBJ1-6